The TCR beta chain under discussion was sequenced for a study of OX40 agonist ivuxolimab in advanced cancers. Generated by immunoSEQ multiplex PCR, the TCRdb table keeps only in-frame clones and is missing some. Among fewer than 25,000 clones, around 67% were seen once, and the ten largest hold roughly 34%. The germline V and J ends were trimmed by 0 bases and 0 bases, with 6 bases remaining between them. The CDR3 sequence is 14 residues long. CDR1 SGHDT and CDR2 YYEEEE come from the germline V gene. Patients with autoimmune history or systemic immunosuppression were excluded. Notes on this clone: Its antigen is not identified.

Study-level findings and limits: At 0.1 to 3.0 mg/kg and by week 6, clonal expansion occurred in CD4+ and CD8+ blood T cells. The study found that CD8+ T cells averaged more expanded clones than CD4+.

This specimen was CD4+ or CD8+ T cells sorted from blood, taken in a trial of the OX40 agonist ivuxolimab. The J gene is TRBJ1-1, the V gene TRBV5-6; D gene uncertain. The source is an adult with an advanced solid tumor such as melanoma, head and neck, liver or kidney cancer. The CDR3 region is CASSLDPMNTEAFF. CDR3 in DNA: TGTGCCAGCAGCTTGGATCCGATGAACACTGAAGCTTTCTTT.